The TCR beta chain under discussion was sequenced for a study of CD8 T cell repertoires and HIV-1 epitope variants. Study-wide background: Twenty-five autologous and known Gag and Nef epitope variant peptides each stimulated T cells separately. Autologous T cell-negative cells served as antigen-presenting cells in equal numbers. Control wells had CMV/EBV/flu peptides, negative Ebola AY9, or no peptide.

Study-wide findings and caveats: About 5 clonotypes recognized Nef KF9, one HW9, none TAALDMSHF.

There are a few counts of this clone. Its antigen is not identified. Sequencing used immunoSEQ multiplex PCR; TCRdb keeps in-frame clones, though not all of them. This sample has more than 4,000 clones, with about 70% found just once. The CDR3 spans 13 residues. The germline V gene has CDR1 MNHEY and CDR2 SVGAGI. V dropped 2 bases and J dropped 0 bases, with 5 bases sitting between them. This chain connects TRBV6-5 to TRBJ2-7; D gene unclear. This receptor was obtained from a male donor with HIV. Sequencing input: cultured CD8+ T cells derived from PBMCs. CDR3 residues: CASSYMSSYEQYF. In DNA, the CDR3 is TGTGCCAGCAGTTACATGAGCTCCTACGAGCAGTACTTC.